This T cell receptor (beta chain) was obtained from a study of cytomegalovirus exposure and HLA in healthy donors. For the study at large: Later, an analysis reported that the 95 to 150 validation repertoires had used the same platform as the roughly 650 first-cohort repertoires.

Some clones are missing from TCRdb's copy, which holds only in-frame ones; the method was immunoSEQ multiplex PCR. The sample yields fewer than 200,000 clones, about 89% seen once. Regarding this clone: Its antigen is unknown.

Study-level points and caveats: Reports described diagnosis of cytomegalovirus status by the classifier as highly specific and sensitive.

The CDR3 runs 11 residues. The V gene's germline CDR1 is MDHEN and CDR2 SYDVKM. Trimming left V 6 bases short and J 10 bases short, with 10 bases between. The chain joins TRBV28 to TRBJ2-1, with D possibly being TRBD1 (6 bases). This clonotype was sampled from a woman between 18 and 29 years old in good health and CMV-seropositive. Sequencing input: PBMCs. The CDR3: CASSRGTEQFF. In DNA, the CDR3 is TGTGCCAGCAGCCGAGGGACAGAGCAGTTCTTC.